Shown below are 25 T cell receptor beta chains from a single sample sequenced in a study of HIV-infected children after antiretroviral therapy interruption. The TCR library was built from RNA with a 3' RACE protocol and unique molecular identifiers. One entry per CDR3 protein results from TCRdb running MiXCR on the 3' RACE reads. The sample contains about 83,000 distinct CDR3 sequences, 5.5% to 8.5% of which appear only once. Treatment defined: PENTA 11 planned treatment interruption arm or continuous ART arm. The sample in question was CD45RA+ CD4+ T cells from PBMCs, pooled from several time points, obtained from a donor given antiretroviral therapy, either interrupted or continuous. The subset here: naive CD4+ CD45RA+ CD45RO- T cells. These receptors came from a pool of human donors with HIV.

This clonotype has ten or more counts. The chain's CDR3 is CASSFLGAAGYTF. The DNA for the CDR3 is TGTGCCAGCAGTTTTCTGGGGGCGGCTGGCTACACCTTC. The chain links TRBV27 to TRBJ1-2, with TRBD1 as a possible D gene (6 bases). The CDR3 totals 13 residues. V lost 3 bases and J lost 7, with 12 bases in between. CDR1 MNHEY and CDR2 SMNVEV come from the germline V gene (reference sequence).

This clonotype showed up many times. This chain joins TRBV6-2 or TRBV6-3 and TRBJ2-3; 8 bases agree with TRBD2. Germline trimming cut 6 bases from V and 2 bases from J; bases unmatched to any gene: 10. CDR3 length equals 16 residues. Germline loops: CDR1 MNHEY, CDR2 SVGEGT. CDR3 bases: TGTGCCAGCAGCTTAACTAGCGGAGTTCTCACAGATACGCAGTATTTT. Amino acids: CASSLTSGVLTDTQYF.

This clonotype was observed many times. This chain links TRBV10-3 with TRBJ2-5; TRBD1 matches 10 bases. Germline loops: CDR1 ENHRY, CDR2 SYGVKD. Losses at the gene ends were 4 bases for V and 5 bases for J; bases not matched to a gene: 7. The CDR3 has 15 amino acids. CDR3: CAISVRDRGEETQYF. The CDR3 DNA reads as TGTGCCATCAGTGTGAGGGACAGGGGTGAGGAGACCCAGTACTTC.

The rearrangement uses TRBV7-8 and TRBJ1-2; D gene unclear. There are 13 residues in the CDR3. From germline, CDR1 is SGHVS and CDR2 FQNEAQ. Between the trimmed V and J ends, which lost 5 bases and 7 bases, there was a span of 14 bases. In DNA, the CDR3 is TGTGCCAGCAGCGGATCGAGTCTCGCTGGCTACACCTTC. Translated, it gives CASSGSSLAGYTF. The full variable domain, completed using reference TRBV7-8 and TRBJ1-2, is GAGVSQSPRYKVAKRGQDVALRCDPISGHVSLFWYQQALGQGPEFLTYFQNEAQLDKSGLPSDRFFAERPEGSVSTLKIQRTQQEDSAVYLCASSGSSLAGYTFGSGTRLTVV.

This sequence joins TRBV19 and TRBJ2-2; 9 nucleotides line up with TRBD1. V shed 5 bases and J 1 base; nucleotides not matched to a gene: 5. The CDR3 is made up of 16 amino acids. Per the germline V gene, CDR1 is LNHDA and CDR2 is SQIVND (reference sequence). CDR3 loop: CASSQQGARNTGELFF. CDR3 nucleotides: TGTGCCAGTAGTCAACAGGGGGCGCGGAACACCGGGGAGCTGTTTTTT.

This clonotype was detected ten times or more. This chain joins TRBV3-1 and TRBJ2-2; 7 nucleotides line up with TRBD1. The V gene's germline CDR1 is LGHDT and CDR2 YNNKEL (reference sequence). The CDR3 is 15 amino acids. The V and J ends lost 5 bases and 4 bases, in that order; junction bases with no gene match: 7. The CDR3: CASSARQGGTGELFF. The CDR3 bases are TGTGCCAGCAGCGCTCGACAGGGTGGCACCGGGGAGCTGTTTTTT. The entire variable domain, with the rest obtained from reference TRBV3-1 and TRBJ2-2, is as follows: DTAVSQTPKYLVTQMGNDKSIKCEQNLGHDTMYWYKQDSKKFLKIMFSYNNKELIINETVPNRFSPKSPDKAHLNLHINSLELGDSAVYFCASSARQGGTGELFFGEGSRLTVL.

This clonotype was detected many times. The chain has TRBV28 and TRBJ2-7; D gene ambiguous. Trimming pared 3 bases from V and 3 bases from J, leaving 15 bases between. The germline V gene has CDR1 MDHEN and CDR2 SYDVKM. This CDR3 is 15 amino acids long. CDR3 in DNA: TGTGCCAGCAGTTTTGGTGGGGTGGAGTTCTACGAGCAGTACTTC. Protein sequence: CASSFGGVEFYEQYF.

This clonotype was picked up many times. V gene TRBV7-2 combines with J gene TRBJ2-7; 11 bases fit TRBD2. V lost 0 bases, J lost 2 bases, and 3 bases stayed unmatched. The germline V gene encodes CDR1 SGHTA and CDR2 FQGNSA. The CDR3 spans 16 residues. CDR3: CASSLAGTSGPYEQYF. The CDR3 DNA is TGTGCCAGCAGCTTAGCTGGGACTAGCGGACCCTACGAGCAGTACTTC.

The rearrangement links TRBV5-1 to TRBJ2-3; D unclear. The CDR3 contains 11 residues. Looked up from germline, CDR1 is SGHRS and CDR2 is YFSETQ. The germline V and J ends were trimmed by 1 base and 5 bases, with 2 bases remaining between them. CDR3 in DNA: TGCGCCAGCAGCTTGAAAGATACGCAGTATTTT. It codes for CASSLKDTQYF.

This clonotype was counted ten times or more. The genes are TRBV9 and TRBJ1-6, with D perhaps matching TRBD1 (5 bases). V was pared by 2 bases and J by 7 bases, with 10 bases between. Germline V gene lookup returns CDR1 SGDLS and CDR2 YYNGEE. The CDR3 length is 14 residues. CDR3 loop: CASSVRDGNSPLHF. CDR3 nucleotides: TGTGCCAGCAGCGTCCGGGACGGAAATTCACCCCTCCACTTT.

This clonotype was seen at least ten times. This rearrangement joins TRBV4-2 to TRBJ1-1, with D possibly matching TRBD1 (6 bases). Germline CDR1 LGHNA, CDR2 YNFKEQ. V shed 0 bases and J shed 10 bases, with 15 bases lying between them. The CDR3 sequence is 14 residues long. CDR3 DNA: TGTGCCAGCAGCCAAGAAACACAGGGCACGGGAGCTTTCTTT. As protein: CASSQETQGTGAFF.

The table lists this clonotype with many counts. V is TRBV11-2 and J is TRBJ2-7; TRBD1 matches at 9 bases. The CDR3 totals 16 residues. V was pared by 4 bases and J by 4 bases, with 11 bases of the junction left unmatched. Germline V gives CDR1 SGHAT, CDR2 FQNNGV. The CDR3, as DNA: TGTGCCAGCAGCTGGAATCCGGGACAGGGCCCTTACGAGCAGTACTTC. Its translation is CASSWNPGQGPYEQYF.

The chain is built from TRBV4-1 and TRBJ1-4; 8 nucleotides match TRBD1. Germline lookup yields CDR1 MGHRA and CDR2 YSYEKL. The V segment lost 0 bases and the J segment 2 bases; nucleotides outside the gene matches: 2. The CDR3 runs to 16 residues. The chain's CDR3 is CASSQERQGTNEKLFF. CDR3 nucleotide sequence: TGCGCCAGCAGCCAAGAAAGACAGGGGACTAATGAAAAACTGTTTTTT.

This clonotype turned up a few times. The chain recombines TRBV20-1 with TRBJ2-6; D possibly corresponds to TRBD1 (5 bases). V lost 8 bases, J lost 0 bases, and 17 bases lay in between. The CDR3 extends over 16 amino acids. CDR1 and CDR2 from the germline V gene are DFQATT and SNEGSKA (reference sequence). The CDR3 DNA follows: TGCAGTTCTAACAGATATCAGGGCTCTGGGGCCAACGTCCTGACTTTC. Its translation: CSSNRYQGSGANVLTF.

This rearrangement joins TRBV12-3 or TRBV12-4 to TRBJ2-2, with 10 bases aligning to TRBD2. This CDR3 spans 16 amino acids. V trimming: 3 bases; J trimming: 7 bases; junction bases outside the gene matches: 8. The CDR3 spells CASSFVLAGQVGELFF. In nucleotides, the CDR3 is TGTGCCAGCAGTTTTGTACTAGCGGGACAGGTCGGGGAGCTGTTTTTT.

This clonotype showed up many times. The chain employs TRBV7-2 and TRBJ2-2; no firm D call. Germline CDR1 and CDR2: SGHTA and FQGNSA. The CDR3 extends over 14 amino acids. V was clipped by 2 bases and J by 5 bases, with 9 bases between them. DNA for the CDR3: TGTGCCAGCAGCTTACAATGGCGTACCGGGGAGCTGTTTTTT. Its protein is CASSLQWRTGELFF. Drawing the rest from reference TRBV7-2 and TRBJ2-2, the complete variable domain is GAGVSQSPSNKVTEKGKDVELRCDPISGHTALYWYRQSLGQGLEFLIYFQGNSAPDKSGLPSDRFSAERTGGSVSTLTIQRTQQEDSAVYLCASSLQWRTGELFFGEGSRLTVL.

This clonotype was picked up a small number of times. V is TRBV21-1 and J is TRBJ2-7; TRBD2 was called by the table and not checked on the DNA. TRBV21-1 is tagged as a pseudogene. The CDR3 contains 14 residues. The CDR3 reads CASSKRGGVPEQYF. The CDR3 region has the DNA TGTGCCAGCAGCAAAAGGGGAGGGGTCCCCGAGCAGTACTTC.

This clonotype appeared a few times. This chain connects TRBV25-1 to TRBJ2-1; either TRBD1 or TRBD2 may fit D (5 bases each). Germline V CDR1 and CDR2: MGHDK, SYGVNS. V dropped 4 bases and J dropped 3 bases, with 16 bases sitting between them. This CDR3 has 16 amino acids. For the CDR3, the DNA is TGTGCCAGCAGTGGAGCCGGGGCCCCTAACTACAATGAGCAGTTCTTC. Protein sequence: CASSGAGAPNYNEQFF.

Worth noting for this clonotype: A much bigger clone sits one base away, suggesting this may be a read error. The chain links TRBV28 to TRBJ2-3, with 9 bases fitting TRBD1. The germline V gene has CDR1 MDHEN and CDR2 SYDVKM. The CDR3 covers 17 residues. The CDR3 loop is CAGSAGHWDRDTDTQYF. The CDR3 nucleotides are TGTGCCGGCAGTGCAGGTCACTGGGACAGGGACACAGATACGCAGTATTTT.

This clonotype appeared many times. The chain has TRBV23-1 and TRBJ2-7; D is undetermined. TRBV23-1 is sorted into the ORF group, with uncertain function. The CDR3 has 14 amino acids. With 0 bases removed from V and 3 bases from J, the gap between germline ends came to 9 bases. The DNA for the CDR3 is TGCGCCAGCAGTCAATCTCCGGCAGACTACGAGCAGTACTTC. It translates to CASSQSPADYEQYF.

This clonotype was observed a handful of times. A read error is possible here, since a much larger clone lies one base away. This chain connects TRBV4-1 to TRBJ1-1; 7 bases are shared with TRBD1. Germline trimming cut 7 bases from V and 5 bases from J; bases unmatched to any gene: 13. Germline values: CDR1 MGHRA, CDR2 YSYEKL. This CDR3 is built from 15 residues. The CDR3, as DNA: TGCGCCAGCATCTCTGCCGAGACAGGGTATACTGAAGCTTTCTTT. It specifies CASISAETGYTEAFF.

At least ten counts were recorded for this clonotype. The rearrangement uses TRBV13 and TRBJ2-3, with a weak D call TRBD1 (5 bases). The CDR3 length is 13 residues. CDR1 and CDR2 (germline): PRHDT, FYEKMQ (reference sequence). Trimming took off 11 bases at V and 2 bases at J, with 14 bases between the two ends. In DNA form, the CDR3 reads TGTGCCGTCCCAGGGATTAACACAGATACGCAGTATTTT. It yields the protein CAVPGINTDTQYF.

The J gene is TRBJ2-5, the V gene TRBV10-3; TRBD1 might be the D (6 bases). The CDR3 runs 15 residues. Germline-derived CDR1 and CDR2 are ENHRY and SYGVKD. V was clipped by 6 bases and J by 3 bases, with 17 bases between them. CDR3 DNA: TGTGCCATCAGAGGACAGCTACGACCCGAAGAGACCCAGTACTTC. Amino acid sequence: CAIRGQLRPEETQYF.

The sample holds many counts of this clonotype. The chain uses TRBV12-3 or TRBV12-4 and TRBJ2-7; D gene uncertain. Trimming took 2 bases from V and 5 from J, leaving 10 bases between them. The CDR3 consists of 13 residues. The CDR3 region has the DNA TGTGCCAGCAGTTTAAGAATCCGTAACGAGCAGTACTTC. Its translation: CASSLRIRNEQYF.

This clonotype was counted many times. V is TRBV5-1 and J is TRBJ2-2, with D perhaps matching TRBD2 (5 bases). Looked up from germline, CDR1 is SGHRS and CDR2 is YFSETQ. V lost 2 bases to trimming and J lost 7 bases, with 21 bases between them. The CDR3 has 17 amino acids. CDR3 residues: CASSFVGMGQRDGELFF. CDR3 sequence (DNA): TGCGCCAGCAGCTTTGTTGGCATGGGTCAGAGGGACGGGGAGCTGTTTTTT.